This is a list of T cell receptor beta chains from one sample in a study of T cells after yellow fever vaccination. TCRdb reprocessed the 5' RACE reads with MiXCR, giving one entry per CDR3 protein. The table lists roughly 260,000 distinct CDR3 sequences, roughly 13% of them singletons. Source: CD4+ T cells sorted from PBMCs, taken 45 days after the yellow fever booster vaccination. The source is a man aged 25 to 40 who received the YFV17D yellow fever vaccine. The CDR3 runs from the conserved cysteine through the conserved F or W. D genes are given only for firm matches. The size entry is marked missing in some rows and otherwise reads once, few, many or a size class.

v_gene	d_gene	j_gene	abundance	CDR3aa	CDR3nt
TRBV12-3/TRBV12-4	NA	TRBJ2-7	NA	CASSFTLNARAKYEQYF	TGTGCCAGCAGTTTTACGCTCAACGCGAGAGCTAAATACGAGCAGTACTTC
TRBV4-2	TRBD2	TRBJ2-2	few	CASSQGTSRNTGELFF	TGTGCCAGCAGCCAGGGGACTAGCAGGAACACCGGGGAGCTGTTTTTT
TRBV10-3	NA	TRBJ2-7	NA	CAISEVGVSSYEQYF	TGTGCCATCAGTGAGGTTGGCGTTAGCTCCTACGAGCAGTACTTC
TRBV4-3	TRBD1	TRBJ2-3	few	CASSQDRGGQGYTDTQYF	TGCGCCAGCAGCCAAGATCGGGGTGGACAGGGATACACAGATACGCAGTATTTT
TRBV9	NA	TRBJ2-1	many	CASSVGSVSVNEQFF	TGTGCCAGCAGCGTGGGGAGTGTCTCCGTCAATGAGCAGTTCTTC
TRBV7-2	NA	TRBJ2-3	NA	CASTSGHQGDTQYF	TGTGCCAGCACGTCCGGACACCAGGGAGATACGCAGTATTTT
TRBV7-8	NA	TRBJ2-1	NA	CASSLDLARNEQFF	TGTGCCAGCAGCTTAGATCTAGCAAGGAATGAGCAGTTCTTC
TRBV7-2	NA	TRBJ2-3	few	CASSPRLGGTQYF	TGTGCCAGCAGCCCGCGACTAGGGGGTACGCAGTATTTT
TRBV7-2	TRBD2	TRBJ2-1	many	CASSSSGRGYNEQFF	TGTGCCAGCAGCTCCAGCGGGAGAGGCTACAATGAGCAGTTCTTC
TRBV5-1	NA	TRBJ2-1	few	CASREYDSSGHNEQFF	TGCGCCAGCAGAGAGTACGACTCCTCAGGTCACAATGAGCAGTTCTTC
TRBV7-3	NA	TRBJ2-1	few	CASSLTDLTAYNEQFF	TGTGCCAGCAGCTTAACTGACCTGACCGCCTACAATGAGCAGTTCTTC
TRBV20-1	NA	TRBJ2-3	many	CSASLQLTDTQYF	TGCAGTGCTAGTTTGCAGCTCACAGATACGCAGTATTTT
TRBV5-1	NA	TRBJ2-4	NA	CASSTMDSKNIQYF	TGCGCCAGCAGCACGATGGACAGCAAAAACATTCAGTACTTC
TRBV4-3	NA	TRBJ2-7	few	CASSQELVGLGVEQYF	TGCGCCAGCAGCCAAGAGCTAGTGGGCCTTGGGGTCGAGCAGTACTTC
TRBV20-1	NA	TRBJ1-1	NA	CSDSGPMNTEAFF	TGCAGTGACTCAGGGCCCATGAACACTGAAGCTTTCTTT
TRBV7-2	NA	TRBJ2-3	NA	CASTFGSGTDTQYF	TGTGCCAGCACCTTCGGGAGTGGCACAGATACGCAGTATTTT
TRBV12-3/TRBV12-4	NA	TRBJ1-4	few	CASSSQSGGKLFF	TGTGCCAGCAGCTCACAATCGGGGGGAAAACTGTTTTTT
TRBV5-4	TRBD2	TRBJ2-3	NA	CASSTRDYTDTQYF	TGTGCCAGCAGCACCCGGGACTACACAGATACGCAGTATTTT
TRBV5-1	TRBD2	TRBJ2-3	NA	CASSSSLAASTDTQYF	TGCGCCAGCAGCTCATCCCTAGCGGCTAGCACAGATACGCAGTATTTT
TRBV29-1	NA	TRBJ1-2	few	CSVEGQGPRVYGYTF	TGCAGCGTTGAAGGTCAGGGCCCCCGGGTCTATGGCTACACCTTC
TRBV18	NA	TRBJ2-7	few	CASSPWTENYEQYF	TGTGCCAGCTCACCCTGGACAGAGAATTACGAGCAGTACTTC
TRBV6-1	TRBD1	TRBJ2-1	NA	CASRMTGDPYNEQFF	TGTGCCAGCAGGATGACAGGGGACCCGTACAATGAGCAGTTCTTC
TRBV7-3	NA	TRBJ2-5	NA	CASSLTPVGEVATQYF	TGTGCCAGCAGCTTAACTCCCGTTGGTGAGGTTGCGACCCAGTACTTC
TRBV5-1	NA	TRBJ2-5	NA	CASSLVPGNMETQYF	TGCGCCAGCAGCTTGGTTCCGGGCAACATGGAGACCCAGTACTTC
TRBV7-2	TRBD2	TRBJ2-3	few	CASLPGLAGRTQYF	TGTGCCAGTCTCCCCGGACTAGCGGGAAGAACGCAGTATTTT
TRBV11-2	NA	TRBJ2-5	few	CASSRAGWEETQYF	TGTGCCAGTAGCCGAGCAGGGTGGGAGGAGACCCAGTACTTC
TRBV12-3/TRBV12-4	NA	TRBJ2-5	few	CASSPWTAQETQYF	TGTGCCAGCAGTCCATGGACAGCGCAAGAGACCCAGTACTTC
TRBV24-1	TRBD1	TRBJ2-3	NA	CATSEGTGMTDTQYF	TGTGCCACCAGTGAAGGGACAGGTATGACAGATACGCAGTATTTT
TRBV6-1	NA	TRBJ1-2	NA	CASSELGGASYGYTF	TGTGCCAGCAGTGAATTGGGGGGCGCGTCCTATGGCTACACCTTC
TRBV18	NA	TRBJ2-3	NA	CASSPMAGVADMQYF	TGTGCCAGCTCACCAATGGCAGGGGTCGCAGATATGCAGTATTTT
TRBV7-2	NA	TRBJ1-6	NA	CASSLRRDSPLHF	TGTGCCAGCAGCTTACGAAGAGATTCACCCCTCCACTTT
TRBV12-3/TRBV12-4	NA	TRBJ2-1	NA	CASSLTRGGVDEQFF	TGTGCCAGCAGTCTTACTAGGGGGGGGGTGGATGAGCAGTTCTTC
TRBV5-1	NA	TRBJ2-2	NA	CASSLAGARWGTGELFF	TGCGCCAGCAGCTTGGCAGGGGCCAGGTGGGGTACCGGGGAGCTGTTTTTT
TRBV7-8	NA	TRBJ2-3	NA	CASSFLRGDTQYF	TGTGCCAGCAGCTTCCTCCGGGGAGATACGCAGTATTTT
TRBV5-1	NA	TRBJ2-1	NA	CASRPPSSYNEQFF	TGCGCCAGCAGACCCCCGAGCTCCTACAATGAGCAGTTCTTC
TRBV5-1	TRBD2	TRBJ2-5	NA	CASSFGVAGVETQYF	TGCGCCAGCAGTTTCGGGGTAGCGGGAGTAGAGACCCAGTACTTC
TRBV20-1	NA	TRBJ2-1	many	CSARGLGSSYNEQFF	TGCAGTGCTAGGGGGCTAGGGAGCTCCTACAATGAGCAGTTCTTC
TRBV9	TRBD2	TRBJ2-1	few	CASSVAISGRAGGYNEQFF	TGTGCCAGCAGCGTAGCTATTAGCGGGAGGGCCGGGGGATACAATGAGCAGTTCTTC
TRBV4-3	NA	TRBJ2-2	few	CASSFIAGTATGELFF	TGCGCCAGCAGCTTCATCGCCGGGACCGCGACCGGGGAGCTGTTTTTT
TRBV12-3/TRBV12-4	TRBD1	TRBJ2-3	many	CATGDRGADTQYF	TGTGCCACTGGGGACAGGGGGGCAGATACGCAGTATTTT
TRBV7-2	NA	TRBJ2-2	few	CASSQSRANTGELFF	TGTGCCAGCAGCCAATCCCGGGCGAACACCGGGGAGCTGTTTTTT
TRBV7-8	NA	TRBJ1-1	few	CASSLEVGLGGGIPEAFF	TGTGCCAGCAGCTTAGAGGTCGGGCTTGGGGGCGGTATTCCTGAAGCTTTCTTT
TRBV20-1	NA	TRBJ2-2	many	CSARDTRRGIAGELFF	TGCAGTGCTAGAGACACCCGTAGAGGGATCGCCGGGGAGCTGTTTTTT
TRBV29-1	NA	TRBJ2-6	many	CSVEGGSGANVLTF	TGCAGCGTTGAAGGGGGAAGTGGGGCCAACGTCCTGACTTTC
TRBV5-1	NA	TRBJ2-7	few	CASSLGGRGFSYEQYF	TGCGCCAGCAGCTTGGGGGGCCGGGGGTTCTCCTACGAGCAGTACTTC
TRBV5-6	TRBD1	TRBJ1-6	few	CASSPRRTGRNSPLHF	TGTGCCAGCAGCCCTCGGAGGACAGGGCGCAATTCACCCCTCCACTTT
TRBV4-3	NA	TRBJ1-1	NA	CASSRFTVNTEAFF	TGCGCCAGCAGCCGGTTCACAGTAAACACTGAAGCTTTCTTT
TRBV9	NA	TRBJ2-1	few	CASSVSGEQFF	TGTGCCAGCAGCGTAAGCGGAGAGCAGTTCTTC
TRBV12-3/TRBV12-4	NA	TRBJ2-1	many	CASGRERGHEQFF	TGTGCCAGCGGTCGAGAACGGGGACATGAGCAGTTCTTC
TRBV20-1	TRBD2	TRBJ2-5	NA	CSARSSSGALQETQYF	TGCAGTGCTAGATCCTCTAGCGGGGCGCTCCAAGAGACCCAGTACTTC
TRBV12-3/TRBV12-4	TRBD1	TRBJ1-2	NA	CASRQGAIYGYTF	TGTGCCAGCAGGCAGGGGGCCATCTATGGCTACACCTTC
TRBV3-1	NA	TRBJ2-3	few	CASSQDWAGEITDTQYF	TGTGCCAGCAGCCAAGACTGGGCGGGTGAGATCACAGATACGCAGTATTTT